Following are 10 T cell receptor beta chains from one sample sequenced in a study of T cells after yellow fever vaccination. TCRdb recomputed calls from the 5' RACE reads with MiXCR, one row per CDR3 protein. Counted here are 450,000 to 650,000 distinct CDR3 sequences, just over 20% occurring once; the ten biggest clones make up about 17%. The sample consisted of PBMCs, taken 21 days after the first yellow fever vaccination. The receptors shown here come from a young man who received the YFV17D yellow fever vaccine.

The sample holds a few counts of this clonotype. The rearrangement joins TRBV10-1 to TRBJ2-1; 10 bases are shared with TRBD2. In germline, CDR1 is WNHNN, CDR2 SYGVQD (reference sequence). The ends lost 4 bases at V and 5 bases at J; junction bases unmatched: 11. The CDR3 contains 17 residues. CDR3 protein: CASSGEKGLAGDNEQFF. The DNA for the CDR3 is TGCGCCAGCAGTGGGGAGAAGGGCCTAGCGGGGGACAATGAGCAGTTCTTC.

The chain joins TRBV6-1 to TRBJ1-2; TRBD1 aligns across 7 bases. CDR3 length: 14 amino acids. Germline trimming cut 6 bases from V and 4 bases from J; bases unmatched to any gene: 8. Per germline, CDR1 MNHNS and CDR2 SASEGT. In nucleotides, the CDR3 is TGTGCCAGCAGACTTGGGACAGACCCCTATGGCTACACCTTC. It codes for CASRLGTDPYGYTF.

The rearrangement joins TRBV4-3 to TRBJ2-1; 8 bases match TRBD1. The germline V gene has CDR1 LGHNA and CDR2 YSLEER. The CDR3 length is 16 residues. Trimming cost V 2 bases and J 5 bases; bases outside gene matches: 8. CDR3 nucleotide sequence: TGCGCCAGCAGCCAAAGCCCCTGGGACAGGAACAATGAGCAGTTCTTC. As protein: CASSQSPWDRNNEQFF.

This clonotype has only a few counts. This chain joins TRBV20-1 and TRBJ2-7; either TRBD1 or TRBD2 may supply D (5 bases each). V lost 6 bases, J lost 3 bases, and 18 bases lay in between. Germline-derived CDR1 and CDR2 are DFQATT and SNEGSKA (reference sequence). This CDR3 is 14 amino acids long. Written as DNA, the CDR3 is TGCAGTGCAGAGTCCGGGGACGGAATCTACGAGCAGTACGTC. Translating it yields CSAESGDGIYEQYV.

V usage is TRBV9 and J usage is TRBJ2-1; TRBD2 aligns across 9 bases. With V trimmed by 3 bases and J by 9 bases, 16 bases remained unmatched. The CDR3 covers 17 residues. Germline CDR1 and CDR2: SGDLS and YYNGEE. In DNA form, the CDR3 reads TGTGCCAGCAGCGCGGACCACCTGGCGGGGGGGGTCCTTGAGCAGTTCTTC. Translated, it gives CASSADHLAGGVLEQFF.

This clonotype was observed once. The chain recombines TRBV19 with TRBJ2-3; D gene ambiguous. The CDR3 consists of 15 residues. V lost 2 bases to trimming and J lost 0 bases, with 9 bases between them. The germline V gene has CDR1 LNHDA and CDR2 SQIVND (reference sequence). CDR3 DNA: TGTGCCAGTAGTATACGGCTTGTTAGCACAGATACGCAGTATTTT. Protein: CASSIRLVSTDTQYF.

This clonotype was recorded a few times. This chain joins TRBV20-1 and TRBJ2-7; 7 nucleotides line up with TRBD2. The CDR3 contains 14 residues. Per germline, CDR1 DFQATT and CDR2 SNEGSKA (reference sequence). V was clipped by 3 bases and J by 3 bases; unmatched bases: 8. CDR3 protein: CSARSRDYLYEQYF. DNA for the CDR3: TGCAGTGCTAGGTCCCGGGACTACCTCTACGAGCAGTACTTC.

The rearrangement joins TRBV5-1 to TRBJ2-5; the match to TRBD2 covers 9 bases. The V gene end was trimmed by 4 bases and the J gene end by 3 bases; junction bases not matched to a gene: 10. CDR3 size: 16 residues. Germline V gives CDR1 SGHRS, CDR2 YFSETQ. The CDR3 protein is CASSPTPAGGKETQYF. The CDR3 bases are TGCGCCAGCAGCCCGACCCCAGCGGGGGGTAAAGAGACCCAGTACTTC. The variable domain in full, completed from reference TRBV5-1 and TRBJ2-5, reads KAGVTQTPRYLIKTRGQQVTLSCSPISGHRSVSWYQQTPGQGLQFLFEYFSETQRNKGNFPGRFSGRQFSNSRSEMNVSTLELGDSALYLCASSPTPAGGKETQYFGPGTRLLVL.

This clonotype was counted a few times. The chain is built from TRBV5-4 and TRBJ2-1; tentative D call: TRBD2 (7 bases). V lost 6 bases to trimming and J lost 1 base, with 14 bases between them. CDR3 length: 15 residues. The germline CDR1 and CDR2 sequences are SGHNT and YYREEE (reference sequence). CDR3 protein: CASKPGGPSYNEQFF. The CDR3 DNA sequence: TGTGCCAGCAAGCCCGGGGGGCCGTCCTACAATGAGCAGTTCTTC.

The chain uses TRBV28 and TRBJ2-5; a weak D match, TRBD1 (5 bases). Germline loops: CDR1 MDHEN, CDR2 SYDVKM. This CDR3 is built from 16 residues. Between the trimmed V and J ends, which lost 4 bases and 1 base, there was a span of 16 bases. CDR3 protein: CASSSPGQTIQETQYF. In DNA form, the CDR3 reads TGTGCCAGCAGTTCCCCCGGACAAACGATCCAAGAGACCCAGTACTTC.